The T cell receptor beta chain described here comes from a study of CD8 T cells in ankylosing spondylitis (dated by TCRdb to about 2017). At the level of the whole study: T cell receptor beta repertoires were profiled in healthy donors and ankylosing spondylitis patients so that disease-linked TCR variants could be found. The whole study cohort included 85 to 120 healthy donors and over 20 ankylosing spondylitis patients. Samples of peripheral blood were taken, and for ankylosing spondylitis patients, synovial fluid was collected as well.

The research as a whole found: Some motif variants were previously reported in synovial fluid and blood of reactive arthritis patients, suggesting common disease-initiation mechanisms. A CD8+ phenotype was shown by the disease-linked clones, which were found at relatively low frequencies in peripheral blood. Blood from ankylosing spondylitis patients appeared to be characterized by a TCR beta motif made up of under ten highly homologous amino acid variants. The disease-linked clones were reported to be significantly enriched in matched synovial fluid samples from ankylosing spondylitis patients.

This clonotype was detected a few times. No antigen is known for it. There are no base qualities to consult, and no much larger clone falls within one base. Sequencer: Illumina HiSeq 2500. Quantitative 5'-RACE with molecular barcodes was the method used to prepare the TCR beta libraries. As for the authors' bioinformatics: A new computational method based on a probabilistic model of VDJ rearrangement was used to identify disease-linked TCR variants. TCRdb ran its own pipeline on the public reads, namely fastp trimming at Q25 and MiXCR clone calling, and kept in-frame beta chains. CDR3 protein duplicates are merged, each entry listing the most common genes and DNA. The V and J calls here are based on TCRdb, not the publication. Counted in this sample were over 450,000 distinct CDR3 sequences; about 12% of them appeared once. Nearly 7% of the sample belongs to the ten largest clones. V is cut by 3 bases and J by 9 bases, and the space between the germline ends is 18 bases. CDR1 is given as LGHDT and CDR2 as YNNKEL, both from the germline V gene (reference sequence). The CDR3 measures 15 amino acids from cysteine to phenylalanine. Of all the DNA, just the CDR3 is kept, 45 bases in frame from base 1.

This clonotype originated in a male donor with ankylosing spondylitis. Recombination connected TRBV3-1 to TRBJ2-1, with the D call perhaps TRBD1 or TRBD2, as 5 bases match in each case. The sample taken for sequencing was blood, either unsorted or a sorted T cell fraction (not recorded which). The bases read TGTGCCAGCAGCCACGGGACCACGGGTCGGGGTGAGCAGTTCTTC. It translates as CASSHGTTGRGEQFF.